This record concerns one TCR beta chain sequence. Its matching antigen is unknown. This entry belongs to a study of shared clonotypes between healthy human individuals. Study conclusions and caveats: The donor pool, a small one, limited the genetic and exposure-history diversity represented.

Each PCR replicate run on unsorted PBMC took in 250 to 300 ng DNA, 30,000 or so T cell genomes. Repertoires were generated with immunoSEQ multiplex PCR, while TCRdb's copy carries only in-frame clones and drops some. The sample records 400,000 to 600,000 clones, 70% to 80% being singletons. V lost 7 bases and J lost 3, with 13 bases in between. CDR3 size: 14 residues. In germline, CDR1 is MDHEN, CDR2 SYDVKM. The sequence was obtained from a woman aged 35 to 49 in good health. Some clones in this sample may be carry-over from other donors' samples. The sequenced material came from PBMCs. J is TRBJ1-3 and V is TRBV28; D might be TRBD1 (5 bases). CDR3 region: CASIGGADGNTIYF. The CDR3 region has the DNA TGTGCCAGCATTGGCGGGGCAGATGGAAACACCATATATTTT. The whole variable domain, remainder taken from reference TRBV28 and TRBJ1-3, is DVKVTQSSRYLVKRTGEKVFLECVQDMDHENMFWYRQDPGLGLRLIYFSYDVKMKEKGDIPEGYSVSREKKERFSLILESASTNQTSMYLCASIGGADGNTIYFGEGSWLTVV.